This T cell receptor beta chain stems from a study of blood T cell repertoires in COVID-19. Looking at the study overall: COVID-19 samples from acute and convalescent phases originated in the United States, Italy and Spain. The cDNA or gDNA used as material had been derived from T cells, B-cell-depleted T cells, or PBMCs.

The V end lost 3 bases, the J end lost 8 bases, and 18 bases lay between the germline ends. The CDR3 is 15 amino acids. Germline lookup yields CDR1 SGHNT and CDR2 YYREEE (reference sequence). Original analysis: Estimated nucleated cell counts came from reference gene primer amplification. Only in-frame clones appear in the TCRdb table, and some are missing; sequencing was by immunoSEQ multiplex PCR. V, J and clone size reflect that table, while D and trimming were determined from the DNA. This sample has just over 650,000 clones; 90% occur once, and the top ten carry roughly 0.25%. The receptor's source is a woman aged 18-30 years with acute or convalescent COVID-19. The sample was peripheral blood. The rearrangement uses TRBV5-4 and TRBJ2-1; D is perhaps TRBD1 (6 bases). The chain's CDR3 is CASSSSVQGWYEQFF. CDR3 coding DNA: TGTGCCAGCAGCTCTTCCGTACAGGGTTGGTATGAGCAGTTCTTC.